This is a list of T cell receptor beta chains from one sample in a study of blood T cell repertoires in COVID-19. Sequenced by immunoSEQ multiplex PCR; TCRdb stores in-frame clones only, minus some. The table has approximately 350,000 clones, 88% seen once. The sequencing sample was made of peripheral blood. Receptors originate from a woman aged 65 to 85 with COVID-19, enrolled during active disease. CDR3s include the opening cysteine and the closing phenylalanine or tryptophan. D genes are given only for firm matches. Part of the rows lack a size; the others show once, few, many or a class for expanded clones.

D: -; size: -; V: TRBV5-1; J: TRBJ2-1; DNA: TGCGCCAGCAGCTTTGTCCAGGCAACTAGCAATGAGCAGTTCTTC; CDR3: CASSFVQATSNEQFF
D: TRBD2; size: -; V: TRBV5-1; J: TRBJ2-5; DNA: TGCGCCAGCAGCGTGGTAGCGGGGGAGGAGACCCAGTACTTC; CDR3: CASSVVAGEETQYF
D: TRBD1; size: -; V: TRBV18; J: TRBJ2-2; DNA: TGTGCCAGCTCATCACAACAGGGGGCGGCCGGGGAGCTGTTTTTT; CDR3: CASSSQQGAAGELFF
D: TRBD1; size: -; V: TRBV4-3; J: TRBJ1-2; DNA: TGCGCCAGCAGCCAAGCGGGACAGGGGACGGATGGCTACACCTTC; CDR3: CASSQAGQGTDGYTF
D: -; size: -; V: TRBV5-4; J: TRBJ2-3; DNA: TGTGCCAGCAGCAGCTCGCTGGTCCCAGATACGCAGTATTTT; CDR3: CASSSSLVPDTQYF
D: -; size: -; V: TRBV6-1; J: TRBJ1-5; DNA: TGTGCCAGCAGTGAAGCATTGTGGGAGACCAATCAGCCCCAGCATTTT; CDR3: CASSEALWETNQPQHF
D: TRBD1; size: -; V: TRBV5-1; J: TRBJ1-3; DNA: TGCGCCAGCTCACAGGGGGCTGGAAACACCATATATTTT; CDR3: CASSQGAGNTIYF
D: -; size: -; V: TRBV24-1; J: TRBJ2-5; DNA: TGTGCCACCAGTGAGATAGATCAAGAGACCCAGTACTTC; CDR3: CATSEIDQETQYF
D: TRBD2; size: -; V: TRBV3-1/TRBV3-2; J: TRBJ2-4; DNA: TGTGCCAGCAGCCCCGTTTCTAGCGGAGGGAACATTCAGTACTTC; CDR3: CASSPVSSGGNIQYF
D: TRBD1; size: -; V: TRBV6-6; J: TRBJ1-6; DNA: TGTGCCAGCAGTCATTGGACAGGCTTTACCTATAATTCACCCCTCCACTTT; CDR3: CASSHWTGFTYNSPLHF
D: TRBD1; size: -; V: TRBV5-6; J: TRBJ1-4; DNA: TGTGCCAGCAGCTTGGATAGAGGGGGCGGGGAAAAACTGTTTTTT; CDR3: CASSLDRGGGEKLFF
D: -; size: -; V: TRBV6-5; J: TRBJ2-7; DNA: TGTGCCAGCAAAAAGGGGGGGATAGAGTCCTACGAGCAGTACTTC; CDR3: CASKKGGIESYEQYF
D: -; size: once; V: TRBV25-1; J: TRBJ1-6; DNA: TGTGCCAGCAGTGAATATCAGGATTCACCCCTCCACTTT; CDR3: CASSEYQDSPLHF
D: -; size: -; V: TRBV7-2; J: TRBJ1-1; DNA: TGTGCCAGCAGCTTAGCAATTTCGTCCACTGAAGCTTTCTTT; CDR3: CASSLAISSTEAFF
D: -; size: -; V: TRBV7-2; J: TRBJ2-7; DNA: TGTGCCAGCAGTTACGGAGGGGACGAGCAGTACTTC; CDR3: CASSYGGDEQYF
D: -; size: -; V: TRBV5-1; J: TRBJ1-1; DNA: TGCGCCAGCAACGATGACAGTCCGAACACTGAAGCTTTCTTT; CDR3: CASNDDSPNTEAFF
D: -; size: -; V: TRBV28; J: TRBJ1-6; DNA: TGTGCCACTAGCCTTTCCAGCTCCTATAATTCACCCCTCCACTTT; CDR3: CATSLSSSYNSPLHF
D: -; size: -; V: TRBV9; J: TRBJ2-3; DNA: TGTGCCAGCAGCCCCGGGACTCTTAGTGCAGATACGCAGTATTTT; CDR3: CASSPGTLSADTQYF
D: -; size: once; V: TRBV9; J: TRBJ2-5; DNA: TGTGCCAGCAGCGTAGGAGGGCAAGAGACCCAGTACTTC; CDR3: CASSVGGQETQYF
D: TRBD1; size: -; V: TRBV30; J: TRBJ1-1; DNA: TGTGCCTGGAGTGTTTTCCGGGACAGCTCCGCTTTCTTT; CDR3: CAWSVFRDSSAFF
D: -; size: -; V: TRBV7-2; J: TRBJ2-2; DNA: TGTGCCAGCAGCTGGGCGCCTAAGACAGAGAACACCGGGGAGCTGTTTTTT; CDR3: CASSWAPKTENTGELFF
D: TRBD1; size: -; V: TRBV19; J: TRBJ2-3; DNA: TGTGCCAGTAGTAGAGGGACAGGGGGCACAGATACGCAGTATTTT; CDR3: CASSRGTGGTDTQYF
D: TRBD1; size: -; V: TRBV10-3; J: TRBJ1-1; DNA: TGTGCCATCAGTGGCTTGACTTCAGGGGGTATCACTGAAGCTTTCTTT; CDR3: CAISGLTSGGITEAFF
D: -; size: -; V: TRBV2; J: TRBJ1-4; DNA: TGTGCCAGCCACCAGGGTGCAACTAATGAAAAACTGTTTTTT; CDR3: CASHQGATNEKLFF